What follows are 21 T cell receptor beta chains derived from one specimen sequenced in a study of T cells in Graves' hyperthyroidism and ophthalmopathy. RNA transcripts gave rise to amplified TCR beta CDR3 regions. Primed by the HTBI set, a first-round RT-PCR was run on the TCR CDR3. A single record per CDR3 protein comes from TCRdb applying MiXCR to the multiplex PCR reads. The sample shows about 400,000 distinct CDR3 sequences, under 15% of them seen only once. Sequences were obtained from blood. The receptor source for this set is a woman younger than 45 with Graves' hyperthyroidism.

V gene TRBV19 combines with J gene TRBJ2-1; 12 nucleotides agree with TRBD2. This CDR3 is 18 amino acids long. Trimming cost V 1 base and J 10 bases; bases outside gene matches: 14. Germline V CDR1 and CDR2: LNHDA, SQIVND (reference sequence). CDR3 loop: CASSIGLAGGPGMREQFF. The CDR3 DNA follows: TGTGCCAGTAGTATAGGTCTAGCGGGAGGGCCCGGGATGCGGGAGCAGTTCTTC. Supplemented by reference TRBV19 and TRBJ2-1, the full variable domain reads DGGITQSPKYLFRKEGQNVTLSCEQNLNHDAMYWYRQDPGQGLRLIYYSQIVNDFQKGDIAEGYSVSREKKESFPLTVTSAQKNPTAFYLCASSIGLAGGPGMREQFFGPGTRLTVL.

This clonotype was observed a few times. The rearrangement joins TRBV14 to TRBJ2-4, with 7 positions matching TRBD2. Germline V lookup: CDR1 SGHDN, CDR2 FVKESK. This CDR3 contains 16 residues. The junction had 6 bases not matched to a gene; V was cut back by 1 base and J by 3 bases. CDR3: CASSQATGLNKNIQYF. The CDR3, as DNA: TGTGCCAGCAGCCAAGCGACGGGACTAAACAAAAACATTCAGTACTTC.

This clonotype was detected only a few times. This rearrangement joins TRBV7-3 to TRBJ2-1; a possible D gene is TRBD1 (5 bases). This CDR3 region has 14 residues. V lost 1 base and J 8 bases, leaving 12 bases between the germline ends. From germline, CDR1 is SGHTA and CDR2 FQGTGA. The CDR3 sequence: CASSLSSGRDEQFF. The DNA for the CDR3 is TGTGCCAGCAGCTTAAGTTCGGGCAGGGATGAGCAGTTCTTC.

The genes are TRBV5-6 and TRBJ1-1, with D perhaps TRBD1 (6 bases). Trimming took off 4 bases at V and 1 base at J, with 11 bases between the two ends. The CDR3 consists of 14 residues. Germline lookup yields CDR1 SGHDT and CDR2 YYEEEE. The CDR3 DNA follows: TGTGCCAGCAGCATGGGGGGACAGAACACTGAAGCTTTCTTT. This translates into CASSMGGQNTEAFF.

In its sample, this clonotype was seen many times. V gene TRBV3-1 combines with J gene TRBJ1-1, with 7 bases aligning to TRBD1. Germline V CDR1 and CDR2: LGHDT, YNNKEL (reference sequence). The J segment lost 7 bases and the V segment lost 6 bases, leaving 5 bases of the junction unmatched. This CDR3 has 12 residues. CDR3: CASRRQGGEAFF. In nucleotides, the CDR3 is TGTGCCAGCAGACGACAGGGCGGTGAAGCTTTCTTT.

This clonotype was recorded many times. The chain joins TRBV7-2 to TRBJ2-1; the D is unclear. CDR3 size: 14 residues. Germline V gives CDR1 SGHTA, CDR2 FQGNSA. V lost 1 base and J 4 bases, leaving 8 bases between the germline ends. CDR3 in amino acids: CASSLDRFYNEQFF. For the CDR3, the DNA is TGTGCCAGCAGCTTAGATCGCTTTTACAATGAGCAGTTCTTC.

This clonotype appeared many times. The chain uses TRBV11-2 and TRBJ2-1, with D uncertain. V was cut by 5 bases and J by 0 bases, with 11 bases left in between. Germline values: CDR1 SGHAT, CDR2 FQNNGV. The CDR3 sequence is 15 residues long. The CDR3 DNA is TGTGCCAGCAGCAAGGCAGGCAGCTCCTACAATGAGCAGTTCTTC. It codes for CASSKAGSSYNEQFF.

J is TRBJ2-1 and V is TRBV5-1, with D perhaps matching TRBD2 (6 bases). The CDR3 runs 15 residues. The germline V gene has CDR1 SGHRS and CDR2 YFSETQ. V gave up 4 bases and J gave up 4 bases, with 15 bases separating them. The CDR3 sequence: CASSGTTGGYNEQFF. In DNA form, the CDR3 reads TGCGCCAGCAGCGGGACCACCGGGGGTTACAATGAGCAGTTCTTC.

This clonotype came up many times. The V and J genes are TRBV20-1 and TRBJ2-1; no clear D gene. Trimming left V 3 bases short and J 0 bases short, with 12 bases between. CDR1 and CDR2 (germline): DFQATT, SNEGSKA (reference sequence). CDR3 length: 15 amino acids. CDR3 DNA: TGCAGTGCTAGGAACGGGTCAGACTCCTACAATGAGCAGTTCTTC. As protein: CSARNGSDSYNEQFF.

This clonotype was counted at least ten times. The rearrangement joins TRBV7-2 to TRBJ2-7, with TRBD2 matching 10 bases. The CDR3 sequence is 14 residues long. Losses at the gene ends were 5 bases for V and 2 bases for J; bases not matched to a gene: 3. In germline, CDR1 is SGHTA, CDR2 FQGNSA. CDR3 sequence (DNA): TGTGCCAGCAGCCTCCTAGCGGGAGCCTACGAGCAGTACTTC. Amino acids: CASSLLAGAYEQYF. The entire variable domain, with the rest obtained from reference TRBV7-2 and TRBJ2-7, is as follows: GAGVSQSPSNKVTEKGKDVELRCDPISGHTALYWYRQSLGQGLEFLIYFQGNSAPDKSGLPSDRFSAERTGGSVSTLTIQRTQQEDSAVYLCASSLLAGAYEQYFGPGTRLTVT.

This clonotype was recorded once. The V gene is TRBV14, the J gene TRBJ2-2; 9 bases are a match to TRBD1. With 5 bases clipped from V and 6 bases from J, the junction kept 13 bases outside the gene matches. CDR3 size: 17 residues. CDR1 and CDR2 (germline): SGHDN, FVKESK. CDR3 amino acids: CASSVVWDRDKSGELFF. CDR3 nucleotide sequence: TGTGCCAGCAGCGTGGTTTGGGACAGGGATAAGTCCGGGGAGCTGTTTTTT.

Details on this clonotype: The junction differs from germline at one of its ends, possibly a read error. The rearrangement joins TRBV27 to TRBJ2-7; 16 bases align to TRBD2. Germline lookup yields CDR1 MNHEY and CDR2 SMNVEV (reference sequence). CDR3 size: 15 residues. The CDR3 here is CASSPPGLAGGPKHF. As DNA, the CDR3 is TGTGCCAGCAGTCCACCGGGACTAGCGGGAGGGCCTAAACACTTC.

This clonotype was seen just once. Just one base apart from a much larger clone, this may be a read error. The CDR3: CASSLIRRDEQYF. The CDR3 DNA is TGTGCCAGCAGTTTAATCCGGCGGGATGAGCAGTACTTC. This rearrangement joins TRBV18 to TRBJ2-7, with D maybe TRBD2 (6 bases). This CDR3 spans 13 amino acids. The ends were cut back, 8 bases at V and 7 bases at J, with 18 bases in the middle. Germline loops: CDR1 KGHSH, CDR2 LQKENI. The full variable domain, its missing parts supplied by reference TRBV18 and TRBJ2-7, is NAGVMQNPRHLVRRRGQEARLRCSPMKGHSHVYWYRQLPEEGLKFMVYLQKENIIDESGMPKERFSAEFPKEGPSILRIQQVVRGDSAAYFCASSLIRRDEQYFGPGTRLTVT.

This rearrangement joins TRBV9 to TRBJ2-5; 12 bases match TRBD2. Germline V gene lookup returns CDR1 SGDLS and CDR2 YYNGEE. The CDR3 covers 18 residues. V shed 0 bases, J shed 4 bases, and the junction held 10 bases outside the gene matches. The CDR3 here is CASSVEALQTSGRETQYF. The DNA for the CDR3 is TGTGCCAGCAGCGTAGAAGCCCTCCAGACTAGCGGGAGAGAGACCCAGTACTTC.

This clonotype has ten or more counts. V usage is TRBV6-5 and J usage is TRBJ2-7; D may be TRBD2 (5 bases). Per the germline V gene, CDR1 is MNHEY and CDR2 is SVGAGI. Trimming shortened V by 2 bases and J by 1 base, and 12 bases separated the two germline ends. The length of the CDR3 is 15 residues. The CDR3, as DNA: TGTGCCAGCAGTTACGGAGCTAGCCATTCCTACGAGCAGTACTTC. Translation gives CASSYGASHSYEQYF.

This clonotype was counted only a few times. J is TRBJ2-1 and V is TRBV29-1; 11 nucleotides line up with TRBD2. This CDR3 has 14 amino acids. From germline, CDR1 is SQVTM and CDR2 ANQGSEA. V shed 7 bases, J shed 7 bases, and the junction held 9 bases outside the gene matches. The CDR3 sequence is CSAQGSGRGNEQFF. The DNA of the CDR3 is TGCAGCGCCCAGGGTAGCGGGAGGGGGAATGAGCAGTTCTTC.

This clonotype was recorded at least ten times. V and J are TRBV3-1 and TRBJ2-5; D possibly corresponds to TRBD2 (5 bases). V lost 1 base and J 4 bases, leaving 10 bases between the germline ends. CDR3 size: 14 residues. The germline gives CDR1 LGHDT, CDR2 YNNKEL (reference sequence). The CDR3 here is CASSQVGGRETQYF. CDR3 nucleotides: TGTGCCAGCAGCCAAGTGGGCGGGCGAGAGACCCAGTACTTC.

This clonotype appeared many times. The CDR3 DNA follows: TGTGCCAGCAGTTTAGTTGCTGGGGTCTACGAGCAGTACTTC. Residues: CASSLVAGVYEQYF. The J gene is TRBJ2-7, the V gene TRBV28, with no clear D. Germline loops: CDR1 MDHEN, CDR2 SYDVKM. Trimming pared 2 bases from V and 3 bases from J, leaving 11 bases between. The CDR3 extends over 14 amino acids.

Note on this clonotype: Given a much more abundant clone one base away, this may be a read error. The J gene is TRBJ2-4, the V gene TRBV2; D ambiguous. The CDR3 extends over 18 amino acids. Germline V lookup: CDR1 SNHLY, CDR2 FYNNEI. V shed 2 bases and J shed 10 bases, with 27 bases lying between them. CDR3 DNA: TGTGCCAGCAGTGAATTTCGAGGATCATTGGCCATAAATTGGATTCAGTACTTC. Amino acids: CASSEFRGSLAINWIQYF.

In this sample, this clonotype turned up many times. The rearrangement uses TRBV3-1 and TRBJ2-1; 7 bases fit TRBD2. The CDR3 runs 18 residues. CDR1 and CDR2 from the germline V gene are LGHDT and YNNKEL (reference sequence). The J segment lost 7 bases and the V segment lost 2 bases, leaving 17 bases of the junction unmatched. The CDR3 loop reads CASSQLKKARRERNEQFF. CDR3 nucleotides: TGTGCCAGCAGCCAACTCAAGAAGGCTAGGCGGGAGCGGAATGAGCAGTTCTTC.

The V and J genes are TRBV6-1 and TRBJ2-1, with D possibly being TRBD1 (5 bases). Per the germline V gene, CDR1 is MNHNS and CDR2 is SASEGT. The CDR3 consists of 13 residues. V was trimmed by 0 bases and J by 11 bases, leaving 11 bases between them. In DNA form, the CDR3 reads TGTGCCAGCAGTGAAGCTCGGCAGGGTAAGCAGTTCTTC. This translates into CASSEARQGKQFF.